These T cell receptor beta chains were read from a single sample in a study of spatial heterogeneity in lung cancer. TCRdb reprocessed the 5' RACE reads via MiXCR and lists one record per CDR3 protein. The table has more than 95,000 distinct CDR3 sequences, 12% seen once. The sample here was PBMCs, taken at follow-up. These receptors were collected from a male donor with early-stage non-small cell lung cancer. The CDR3 runs from the conserved cysteine through the conserved F or W. D genes are given only for firm matches. For some rows the clone size is stated as once, few or many, or as a class when expanded; others skip it.

>few|TRBJ1-4|TRBD1|TRBV10-2
CASRPEGAGNEKLFF
TGCGCCAGCAGGCCCGAGGGGGCCGGTAATGAAAAACTGTTTTTT
>many|TRBJ2-1|TRBD2|TRBV19
CASRSSGGARNEQFF
TGTGCCAGTAGGTCTAGCGGGGGGGCCCGGAATGAGCAGTTCTTC
>NA|TRBJ2-7|NA|TRBV27
CASSFGTQTYEQYF
TGTGCCAGCAGTTTCGGGACCCAAACCTACGAGCAGTACTTC
>NA|TRBJ2-1|NA|TRBV2
CASSEDTAPSNEQFF
TGTGCCAGCAGTGAAGACACAGCCCCAAGCAATGAGCAGTTCTTC
>few|TRBJ2-1|NA|TRBV4-2
CASSQVSTVIDEQFF
TGTGCCAGCAGCCAAGTTTCGACAGTCATTGATGAGCAGTTCTTC
>few|TRBJ1-5|NA|TRBV11-2
CASLQRLNSNQPQHF
TGTGCCAGCCTCCAAAGGTTAAATAGCAATCAGCCCCAGCATTTT
>many|TRBJ2-7|NA|TRBV4-2
CASSQEHLAGEQYF
TGTGCCAGCAGCCAAGAGCATCTAGCTGGCGAGCAGTACTTC
>NA|TRBJ2-3|NA|TRBV6-5
CATYGPPVDTQYF
TGTGCCACCTACGGGCCCCCCGTGGATACGCAGTATTTT
>NA|TRBJ2-7|NA|TRBV6-5
CASSTRESYEQYF
TGTGCCAGCAGTACTCGGGAGTCCTACGAGCAGTACTTC
>NA|TRBJ2-1|TRBD2|TRBV2
CASSPRTSGGDEQFF
TGTGCCAGCAGTCCCCGGACTAGCGGGGGGGATGAGCAGTTCTTC
>few|TRBJ1-5|NA|TRBV20-1
CSARVGTLDQPQHF
TGCAGTGCTAGAGTCGGGACACTTGATCAGCCCCAGCATTTT
>many|TRBJ2-1|NA|TRBV7-2
CASSLEGDWVNEQFF
TGTGCCAGCAGCTTAGAGGGGGATTGGGTCAATGAGCAGTTCTTC
>few|TRBJ2-4|NA|TRBV11-2
CASSLDRNIQYF
TGTGCCAGCAGCTTAGATAGAAACATTCAGTACTTC
>many|TRBJ1-5|TRBD1|TRBV5-1
CASSGGTGGSKEPQHF
TGCGCCAGCAGCGGGGGGACAGGGGGCTCGAAGGAGCCCCAGCATTTT
>many|TRBJ1-6|NA|TRBV5-1
CASSLALSSYNSPLHF
TGCGCCAGCAGCTTGGCGCTGAGCTCCTATAATTCACCCCTCCACTTT
>many|TRBJ1-1|NA|TRBV28
CASSFPGNTEAFF
TGTGCCAGCAGTTTTCCCGGGAACACTGAAGCTTTCTTT
>many|TRBJ1-2|NA|TRBV5-6
CASSLQGGYGYTF
TGTGCCAGCAGCTTGCAGGGTGGCTATGGCTACACCTTC
>many|TRBJ1-6|NA|TRBV6-2/TRBV6-3
CASSQGFGNSPLHF
TGTGCCAGCAGTCAGGGGTTTGGCAATTCACCCCTCCACTTT
>many|TRBJ1-2|NA|TRBV5-1
CASSLMTGNYGYTF
TGCGCCAGCAGCTTGATGACCGGGAACTATGGCTACACCTTC
>NA|TRBJ2-3|TRBD2|TRBV20-1
CSARGRYREGTDTQYF
TGCAGTGCTAGAGGGCGATATCGGGAGGGGACAGATACGCAGTATTTT
>NA|TRBJ2-7|NA|TRBV9
CASSVGGYEQYF
TGTGCCAGCAGCGTAGGGGGTTACGAGCAGTACTTC
>many|TRBJ1-1|NA|TRBV5-1
CASGPGATNTEAFF
TGCGCCAGCGGGCCAGGGGCCACGAACACTGAAGCTTTCTTT
>many|TRBJ2-7|NA|TRBV4-3
CASSLLVAPAYEQYF
TGCGCCAGCAGCCTCTTGGTGGCCCCGGCCTACGAGCAGTACTTC
>NA|TRBJ2-7|NA|TRBV11-1
CASGYGQYYEQYF
TGTGCCAGCGGTTATGGACAGTACTACGAGCAGTACTTC
>NA|TRBJ1-1|NA|TRBV12-3/TRBV12-4
CASSDRFTEAFF
TGTGCCAGCAGTGACAGGTTCACTGAAGCTTTCTTT
>many|TRBJ2-7|NA|TRBV14
CASSQSYEQYF
TGTGCCAGCAGCCAGAGCTACGAGCAGTACTTC
>many|TRBJ2-5|NA|TRBV29-1
CSIMSQETQYF
TGCAGCATCATGTCCCAAGAGACCCAGTACTTC
>NA|TRBJ1-2|NA|TRBV10-2
CASSEGTASNYGYTF
TGCGCCAGCAGTGAGGGGACCGCCAGTAACTATGGCTACACCTTC
>many|TRBJ2-5|TRBD2|TRBV9
CASTAGLASGGIETQYF
TGTGCCAGCACAGCCGGTTTAGCTAGCGGGGGCATAGAGACCCAGTACTTC
>many|TRBJ1-1|NA|TRBV11-2
CASKARGDPGAEAFF
TGTGCCAGCAAAGCAAGGGGAGACCCCGGTGCTGAAGCTTTCTTT
>many|TRBJ2-7|TRBD1|TRBV28
CASSQTGGSYEQYF
TGTGCCAGCAGTCAAACAGGGGGCAGCTACGAGCAGTACTTC
>NA|TRBJ1-4|TRBD1|TRBV6-2/TRBV6-3
CASSYKLDRGFNEKLFF
TGTGCCAGCAGTTACAAGTTGGACAGGGGGTTTAATGAAAAACTGTTTTTT
>NA|TRBJ2-5|NA|TRBV18
CASSPAKETQYF
TGTGCCAGCTCACCCGCTAAAGAGACCCAGTACTTC
>NA|TRBJ1-2|NA|TRBV19
CASSLQGFEGYTF
TGTGCCAGTAGCCTCCAGGGATTCGAGGGCTACACCTTC
>few|TRBJ2-3|TRBD1|TRBV6-5
CASRTTGGAADTQYF
TGTGCCAGCAGAACAACAGGGGGCGCCGCAGATACGCAGTATTTT
>NA|TRBJ1-2|TRBD1|TRBV7-8
CASSTVTGNGYTF
TGTGCCAGCAGCACCGTGACAGGGAATGGCTACACCTTC
>once|TRBJ2-7|NA|TRBV6-5
CASSSRQGGILSSYEQYF
TGTGCCAGCAGTTCTCGACAGGGAGGGATTTTAAGCTCCTACGAGCAGTACTTC
>few|TRBJ1-1|NA|TRBV6-6
CASSLQGAEAFF
TGTGCCAGCAGTCTACAGGGTGCTGAAGCTTTCTTT
>NA|TRBJ2-1|NA|TRBV2
CASSERQPIYNEQFF
TGTGCCAGCAGTGAAAGACAGCCTATTTACAATGAGCAGTTCTTC
>few|TRBJ2-6|NA|TRBV7-2
CASSLELYPSSGANVLTF
TGTGCCAGCAGCTTAGAACTCTACCCGAGCTCTGGGGCCAACGTCCTGACTTTC
>few|TRBJ2-3|NA|TRBV7-2
CASSVGSGDTQYF
TGTGCCAGCAGCGTAGGGAGCGGGGATACGCAGTATTTT
>NA|TRBJ1-6|TRBD1|TRBV18
CASSPGTSGTGGSPLHF
TGTGCCAGCTCACCCGGAACGTCCGGGACAGGGGGGTCACCCCTCCACTTT
>many|TRBJ1-5|NA|TRBV6-6
CATRHVNQPQHF
TGTGCCACTCGACACGTCAATCAGCCCCAGCATTTT
>many|TRBJ1-6|NA|TRBV20-1
CSARPGPKEALHF
TGCAGTGCTAGGCCAGGGCCTAAGGAGGCCCTCCACTTT
>many|TRBJ1-5|TRBD1|TRBV20-1
CSASRQGRNQPQHF
TGCAGTGCTAGTAGACAGGGGCGCAATCAGCCCCAGCATTTT
>NA|TRBJ2-5|NA|TRBV11-2
CASSEPGPDNQETQYF
TGTGCCAGCAGCGAACCCGGACCGGACAACCAAGAGACCCAGTACTTC
>many|TRBJ1-1|NA|TRBV29-1
CSVEGRDTHTEAFF
TGCAGCGTTGAGGGCCGGGACACCCACACTGAAGCTTTCTTT
>few|TRBJ1-5|NA|TRBV4-3
CASSQEMDQPQHF
TGCGCCAGCAGCCAAGAGATGGATCAGCCCCAGCATTTT
>few|TRBJ2-7|TRBD1|TRBV6-1
CASREFLYRDRRSEQYF
TGTGCCAGCAGAGAATTCCTTTACCGGGACAGGAGGTCCGAGCAGTACTTC
>NA|TRBJ2-2|NA|TRBV3-1
CASSPWSQMNTGELFF
TGTGCCAGCAGCCCCTGGTCCCAGATGAACACCGGGGAGCTGTTTTTT
>many|TRBJ2-2|TRBD1|TRBV9
CASGTGTNTGELFF
TGTGCCAGCGGGACAGGGACGAACACCGGGGAGCTGTTTTTT
>many|TRBJ2-1|TRBD1|TRBV24-1
CATSDLDRDYNEQFF
TGTGCCACCAGTGATTTGGACAGGGACTACAATGAGCAGTTCTTC
>few|TRBJ2-2|TRBD2|TRBV23-1
CASRNLGAGGATGELFF
TGCGCCAGCAGGAACCTAGGAGCGGGGGGCGCAACCGGGGAGCTGTTTTTT
>NA|TRBJ2-5|TRBD2|TRBV7-7
CASSHTPREGETQYF
TGTGCTAGCAGCCACACGCCGAGGGAGGGGGAGACCCAGTACTTC
>many|TRBJ2-7|TRBD2|TRBV4-3
CASSQGRVSGEQYF
TGCGCCAGCAGCCAGGGGAGGGTTTCGGGCGAGCAGTACTTC
>NA|TRBJ2-2|NA|TRBV6-5
CASSYWGNGELFF
TGTGCCAGCAGTTACTGGGGGAACGGGGAGCTGTTTTTT
>NA|TRBJ2-5|NA|TRBV4-1
CASSQDEETQYF
TGCGCCAGCAGCCAAGATGAGGAGACCCAGTACTTC
>few|TRBJ1-1|TRBD1|TRBV20-1
CSANDRGDTEAFF
TGCAGTGCTAACGACAGGGGGGACACTGAAGCTTTCTTT